This T cell receptor (beta chain) was sequenced for a study of cytomegalovirus exposure and HLA in healthy donors. Findings and limits, study-wide: Some TCR beta chains (roughly 160 of them) were listed as cytomegalovirus-associated.

Measured with immunoSEQ multiplex PCR; TCRdb has only the in-frame clones, and not every one. The sample lists 110,000 or so clones; 86% were seen once. With respect to this clone: Its target is not known.

Germline V lookup: CDR1 MDHEN, CDR2 SYDVKM. The V and J ends lost 6 bases and 8 bases respectively, with 21 bases between them. This CDR3 comprises 15 residues. The TCR was taken from a woman aged 18-29 years in good health and CMV-seropositive. Sequencing was carried out using PBMCs. V usage is TRBV28 and J usage is TRBJ2-3; D possibly corresponds to TRBD1 (6 bases). CDR3 region: CASRGAVLAAGTQYF. In DNA, the CDR3 is TGTGCCAGCAGGGGGGCGGTCTTGGCGGCCGGTACGCAGTATTTT.